Following are 25 T cell receptor beta chains from one sample sequenced in a study of early T cells in non-severe SARS-CoV-2 infection. TCRdb reanalysed the 5' RACE reads using MiXCR and keeps one entry per CDR3 protein. Here the sample spans under 45,000 distinct CDR3 sequences, 7.5% to 9% being singletons. This sample comprised whole blood, obtained at baseline. The receptors originated from an adult who was a healthcare worker with PCR-confirmed SARS-CoV-2 infection or an uninfected control (not recorded which).

In this sample, this clonotype turned up many times. The chain has TRBV10-3 and TRBJ1-1; tentative D call: TRBD1 (6 bases). This CDR3 contains 16 residues. The V and J ends lost 1 base and 5 bases respectively, with 17 bases between them. Germline-derived CDR1 and CDR2 are ENHRY and SYGVKD. CDR3 coding DNA: TGTGCCATCAGTGAGTACACAGGGCCTCGTGTGACTGAAGCTTTCTTT. Its translation: CAISEYTGPRVTEAFF.

The chain uses TRBV29-1 and TRBJ1-2; no clear D. Trimming pared 6 bases from V and 4 bases from J, leaving 9 bases between. CDR1 and CDR2 (germline): SQVTM, ANQGSEA. The CDR3 totals 11 residues. As DNA, the CDR3 is TGCAGCGTAGACAAGACCTATGGCTACACCTTC. This translates into CSVDKTYGYTF.

This clonotype was counted only a few times. The chain joins TRBV15 to TRBJ2-4; D gene ambiguous. CDR1 LNHNV and CDR2 YYDKDF come from the germline V gene (reference sequence). Between the trimmed V and J ends, which lost 2 bases and 0 bases, there was a span of 11 bases. This CDR3 region has 16 residues. The CDR3 region is CATSRTQLLAKNIQYF. In DNA, the CDR3 is TGTGCCACCAGCAGAACCCAGTTACTAGCCAAAAACATTCAGTACTTC.

The sample holds many counts of this clonotype. This chain connects TRBV7-2 to TRBJ1-4; TRBD1 might be the D (5 bases). Germline V gives CDR1 SGHTA, CDR2 FQGNSA. V was shortened by 1 base and J by 7 bases, with 10 bases between the two germline ends. This CDR3 has 14 residues. The CDR3 loop is CASSLGQGSEKLFF. CDR3 coding DNA: TGTGCCAGCAGCTTAGGGCAGGGTTCTGAAAAACTGTTTTTT.

This clonotype was counted ten times or more. The chain joins TRBV11-2 to TRBJ2-5; D unresolved. CDR1 is SGHAT, CDR2 FQNNGV, per germline. This CDR3 region has 13 residues. Between the trimmed V and J ends, which lost 5 bases and 1 base, there was a span of 8 bases. The CDR3 region has the DNA TGTGCCAGCAGCCCGGCTGTCCAAGAGACCCAGTACTTC. Protein: CASSPAVQETQYF.

This clonotype appeared many times. The chain couples TRBV7-9 to TRBJ2-3; D gene unclear. CDR3 size: 14 residues. V gave up 1 base and J gave up 0 bases, with 5 bases separating them. The germline V gene encodes CDR1 SEHNR and CDR2 FQNEAQ (reference sequence). The CDR3 coding sequence is TGTGCCAGCAGCTTAGAGGGAAGCACAGATACGCAGTATTTT. The encoded protein is CASSLEGSTDTQYF.

The rearrangement joins TRBV12-3 or TRBV12-4 to TRBJ2-7, with 9 bases that match TRBD1. The CDR3 runs 14 residues. The trim removed 6 bases at V and 2 bases at J, leaving 5 bases unmatched. CDR3 sequence reads: CASSAGQGTYEQYF. The DNA for the CDR3 is TGTGCCAGCAGCGCGGGACAGGGAACCTACGAGCAGTACTTC.

This clonotype was recorded at least ten times. The genes are TRBV7-6 and TRBJ2-1; 9 nucleotides line up with TRBD1. The J segment lost 9 bases and the V segment lost 6 bases, leaving 9 bases of the junction unmatched. The length of the CDR3 is 14 residues. Germline V gene sequence: CDR1 SGHVS, CDR2 FNYEAQ. This chain's CDR3 is CASSLEPGQGEQFF. Written as DNA, the CDR3 is TGTGCCAGCAGTCTTGAACCGGGACAGGGTGAGCAGTTCTTC.

This clonotype was observed a handful of times. This chain joins TRBV7-9 and TRBJ2-1, with D tentatively TRBD1 (6 bases). The CDR3 has 14 residues. From germline, CDR1 is SEHNR and CDR2 FQNEAQ (reference sequence). Deletions cut 4 bases from V and 6 bases from J, with 13 bases between. The CDR3 reads CASSWTAGVNEQFF. The CDR3 region has the DNA TGTGCCAGCAGCTGGACAGCAGGGGTCAATGAGCAGTTCTTC.

The CDR3 here is CATSALGTSANTGELFF. CDR3 sequence (DNA): TGTGCCACCAGTGCCCTTGGGACTAGCGCGAACACCGGGGAGCTGTTTTTT. The rearrangement uses TRBV24-1 and TRBJ2-2; 10 bases are a match to TRBD2. Per germline, CDR1 KGHDR and CDR2 SFDVKD. The junction had 5 bases not matched to a gene; V was cut back by 5 bases and J by 0 bases. CDR3 length equals 17 residues.

This clonotype was seen at least ten times. Here the CDR3 DNA reads TGTGCCAGCAGTGTACGGGGGGGCGTTGAGCAGTTCTTC. Amino acid sequence: CASSVRGGVEQFF. The chain couples TRBV25-1 to TRBJ2-1; 8 bases are a match to TRBD2. The germline V gene has CDR1 MGHDK and CDR2 SYGVNS. With 4 bases clipped from V and 9 bases from J, the junction kept 5 bases outside the gene matches. CDR3 length: 13 amino acids.

The chain has TRBV5-1 and TRBJ2-2; D is undetermined. This CDR3 is built from 16 residues. V lost 4 bases, J lost 4 bases, and 17 bases lay in between. The germline V gene has CDR1 SGHRS and CDR2 YFSETQ. CDR3 in DNA: TGCGCCAGCAGCCCGGACGCAACTTTTTCCACCGGGGAGCTGTTTTTT. It specifies CASSPDATFSTGELFF.

The chain links TRBV11-2 to TRBJ2-1; no reliable D call. The CDR3 has 12 amino acids. Deletions cut 4 bases from V and 15 bases from J, with 16 bases between. From germline, CDR1 is SGHAT and CDR2 FQNNGV. CDR3 sequence (DNA): TGTGCCAGCAGCTCCGCGGTGGGTGTCCTGTTCTTC. Amino acid sequence: CASSSAVGVLFF.

The chain employs TRBV20-1 and TRBJ2-5; D is perhaps TRBD2 (5 bases). Germline V gene lookup returns CDR1 DFQATT and CDR2 SNEGSKA (reference sequence). The CDR3 has 15 amino acids. Trimming left V 5 bases short and J 1 base short, with 17 bases between. The CDR3 loop is CSALRSGGLQETQYF. For the CDR3, the DNA is TGCAGTGCTCTTCGGAGTGGCGGGCTCCAAGAGACCCAGTACTTC.

This sequence joins TRBV13 and TRBJ2-3, with D possibly being TRBD1 or TRBD2 (6 bases each). CDR1 PRHDT and CDR2 FYEKMQ come from the germline V gene (reference sequence). Trimming cost V 4 bases and J 2 bases, with 16 bases left between them. The CDR3 covers 16 residues. The CDR3 sequence is CASSSSLGGTTDTQYF. CDR3 nucleotide sequence: TGTGCCAGCAGCTCCTCACTAGGGGGGACCACAGATACGCAGTATTTT.

On this clonotype itself: One end of the junction fails to match germline, which may point to a read error. The V call is TRBV5-4, the J call TRBJ1-4; 10 bases fit TRBD1. This CDR3 contains 15 residues. Germline V CDR1 and CDR2: SGHNT, YYREEE (reference sequence). CDR3 region: CASSSGTGVSEKLFF. CDR3 DNA: TGTGCCAGCAGCTCGGGGACAGGGGTTTCCGAAAAACTGTTTTTC. The entire variable domain, with the rest obtained from reference TRBV5-4 and TRBJ1-4, is as follows: ETGVTQSPTHLIKTRGQQVTLRCSSQSGHNTVSWYQQALGQGPQFIFQYYREEENGRGNFPPRFSGLQFPNYSSELNVNALELDDSALYLCASSSGTGVSEKLFFGSGTQLSVL.

This clonotype was detected ten times or more. The V call is TRBV6-6, the J call TRBJ2-1; 8 positions agree with TRBD1. Germline V lookup: CDR1 MNHNY, CDR2 SVGAGI (reference sequence). Trimming cost V 2 bases and J 5 bases; bases outside gene matches: 14. The length of the CDR3 is 18 residues. CDR3 sequence (DNA): TGTGCCAGCAGTTACGGGGCAGGGGGCGAATTCGGTAACAATGAGCAGTTCTTC. The encoded protein is CASSYGAGGEFGNNEQFF.

The chain couples TRBV28 to TRBJ1-5, with 8 bases lining up with TRBD1. The CDR3 is made up of 14 amino acids. CDR1 and CDR2 from the germline V gene are MDHEN and SYDVKM. V dropped 5 bases and J dropped 5; count of bases not matched to a gene: 5. The CDR3: CASSVTGDHQPQHF. The CDR3 nucleotides read TGTGCCAGCAGTGTGACAGGGGATCATCAGCCCCAGCATTTT.

This clonotype was observed at least ten times. The genes are TRBV12-3 or TRBV12-4 and TRBJ2-7; TRBD2 matches at 8 bases. This CDR3 is built from 13 residues. Trimming removed 5 bases from V and 3 bases from J; junction bases left unmatched: 3. CDR3 bases: TGTGCCAGCAGTGTCGGGACTAGCTACGAGCAGTACTTC. Its translation: CASSVGTSYEQYF.

At least ten counts were recorded for this clonotype. The chain links TRBV7-2 to TRBJ2-7; the D is unclear. The V end was cut by 1 base, the J end by 0 bases, with 10 bases between. In germline, CDR1 is SGHTA, CDR2 FQGNSA. This CDR3 comprises 15 residues. CDR3 bases: TGTGCCAGCAGCTTAGGCGGCTACCACTCCTACGAGCAGTACTTC. Amino acid sequence: CASSLGGYHSYEQYF.

In this sample, this clonotype turned up a few times. V gene TRBV19 combines with J gene TRBJ2-1; no firm D call. The CDR3 extends over 12 amino acids. CDR1 is LNHDA and CDR2 is SQIVND in the germline V gene (reference sequence). The V end lost 7 bases, the J end lost 7 bases, and 11 bases lay between the germline ends. The CDR3 sequence: CASNGRRNEQFF. In DNA, the CDR3 is TGTGCCAGTAATGGTAGACGTAATGAGCAGTTCTTC.

This clonotype was seen at least ten times. The genes are TRBV20-1 and TRBJ2-5; D is possibly TRBD1 (5 bases). The germline CDR1 and CDR2 sequences are DFQATT and SNEGSKA (reference sequence). This CDR3 has 14 amino acids. Deletions cut 6 bases from V and 1 base from J, with 15 bases between. The CDR3: CSARASDSQETQYF. CDR3 coding DNA: TGCAGTGCCCGAGCTAGTGACAGCCAAGAGACCCAGTACTTC.

Only one count was recorded for this clonotype. A read error may explain this, as a much larger clone is one base away. The chain has TRBV6-1 and TRBJ2-3, with 7 nucleotides matching TRBD2. CDR3 length: 12 residues. Germline V gives CDR1 MNHNS, CDR2 SASEGT. The CDR3 loop reads CVSSEWGGKEYF. The CDR3 nucleotides are TGTGTCAGCAGTGAATGGGGGGGAAAGGAGTATTTT.

This clonotype was detected ten times or more. The J gene is TRBJ1-6, the V gene TRBV27, with 8 positions matching TRBD1. Germline V gene sequence: CDR1 MNHEY, CDR2 SMNVEV (reference sequence). V was pared by 5 bases and J by 14 bases, with 14 bases of the junction left unmatched. The CDR3 totals 15 residues. CDR3 amino acids: CASSGDRGPLGSLHF. For the CDR3, the DNA is TGTGCCAGCAGTGGAGACAGGGGCCCCCTCGGGTCCCTCCACTTT.

There are many counts of this clonotype. CDR3 bases: TGTGCCAGCAGTTTACCTCGGACTAGCGGGGGGGAAAACAATGAGCAGTTCTTC. Residues: CASSLPRTSGGENNEQFF. The chain is built from TRBV27 and TRBJ2-1; TRBD2 matches 15 bases. V lost 2 bases to trimming and J lost 5 bases; unmatched junction nucleotides: 7. This CDR3 comprises 18 residues. The germline CDR1 and CDR2 sequences are MNHEY and SMNVEV (reference sequence).